Each of the 16 T cell receptor beta chains below was sequenced from the same sample in a study of T cell responses to AZD1222 COVID-19 vaccine. Measured with immunoSEQ multiplex PCR; TCRdb has only the in-frame clones, and not every one. The table shows about 100,000 clones, with around 87% occurring only once. This sample comprised peripheral blood, obtained on day 0 of AZD1222 vaccination. These receptors all stem from an adult in good health.

V usage is TRBV6-5 and J usage is TRBJ2-1; the match to TRBD2 covers 7 bases. Germline V gene sequence: CDR1 MNHEY, CDR2 SVGAGI. The CDR3 contains 13 residues. J was trimmed by 8 bases and V by 5 bases; bases with no gene match: 6. The CDR3 is CASSRGGSHEQFF. The CDR3 nucleotides are TGTGCCAGCAGTCGGGGCGGGAGCCATGAGCAGTTCTTC.

The chain couples TRBV11-2 to TRBJ1-1, with no clear D. The V end was cut by 3 bases, the J end by 2 bases, with 7 bases between. CDR3 length: 13 amino acids. Germline V gene lookup returns CDR1 SGHAT and CDR2 FQNNGV. In DNA, the CDR3 is TGTGCCAGCAGCTTCCAAGTTAACACTGAAGCTTTCTTT. Its protein product is CASSFQVNTEAFF.

This clone was seen a few times. The chain couples TRBV10-3 to TRBJ2-7; the D is unclear. V was pared by 3 bases and J by 6 bases, with 21 bases between. The germline CDR1 and CDR2 sequences are ENHRY and SYGVKD. The CDR3 contains 16 residues. This chain's CDR3 is CAISDPDSSAQLEQYF. In DNA, the CDR3 is TGTGCCATCAGTGACCCCGATAGCTCCGCCCAACTCGAGCAGTACTTC.

The count of this clone is one. This rearrangement joins TRBV11-2 to TRBJ2-7; possible D gene TRBD1, 6 bases. The ends were cut back, 5 bases at V and 11 bases at J, with 13 bases in the middle. The V gene's germline CDR1 is SGHAT and CDR2 FQNNGV. There are 11 residues in the CDR3. The CDR3: CASSQTGYKYF. CDR3 nucleotides: TGTGCCAGCAGCCAAACAGGGTATAAGTACTTC.

The V and J genes are TRBV4-2 and TRBJ2-1, with 12 positions matching TRBD2. Per germline, CDR1 LGHNA and CDR2 YNFKEQ. The trim removed 4 bases at V and 4 bases at J, leaving 5 bases unmatched. This CDR3 region has 16 residues. The CDR3 DNA reads TGTGCCAGCAGCCGCCTAGCGGGGGGGGATTACAATGAGCAGTTCTTC. Protein product: CASSRLAGGDYNEQFF.

The J gene is TRBJ2-1, the V gene TRBV12-3 or TRBV12-4; D may be TRBD1 (5 bases). V lost 6 bases and J lost 3, with 9 bases in between. This CDR3 spans 13 amino acids. CDR3: CASRSDSYNEQFF. DNA for the CDR3: TGTGCCAGCAGGTCTGACAGCTACAATGAGCAGTTCTTC.

The J gene is TRBJ2-3, the V gene TRBV15; D gene uncertain. CDR1 and CDR2 from the germline V gene are LNHNV and YYDKDF (reference sequence). The CDR3 covers 12 residues. The germline V and J ends were trimmed by 2 bases and 6 bases, with 6 bases remaining between them. The CDR3 bases are TGTGCCACCAGCAGATGGTCGGATACGCAGTATTTT. Residues: CATSRWSDTQYF. The entire variable domain, with the rest obtained from reference TRBV15 and TRBJ2-3, is as follows: DAMVIQNPRYQVTQFGKPVTLSCSQTLNHNVMYWYQQKSSQAPKLLFHYYDKDFNNEADTPDNFQSRRPNTSFCFLDIRSPGLGDTAMYLCATSRWSDTQYFGPGTRLTVL.

The chain links TRBV2 to TRBJ2-1, with 10 nucleotides matching TRBD2. The germline gives CDR1 SNHLY, CDR2 FYNNEI. The CDR3 length is 18 residues. V was pared by 0 bases and J by 4 bases, with 9 bases of the junction left unmatched. The CDR3 nucleotides read TGTGCCAGCAGTGAAGCGCAACTTAGCGGGGGGACATACAATGAGCAGTTCTTC. Translated: CASSEAQLSGGTYNEQFF.

The gene calls are TRBV4-1 and TRBJ2-1; TRBD1 agrees at 10 bases. The CDR3 is 16 amino acids. Per germline, CDR1 MGHRA and CDR2 YSYEKL. Trimming cost V 4 bases and J 3 bases; bases outside gene matches: 6. CDR3 sequence reads: CASSPATGGDYNEQFF. The CDR3 nucleotides read TGCGCCAGCAGCCCGGCGACAGGGGGCGACTACAATGAGCAGTTCTTC.

The rearrangement links TRBV10-3 to TRBJ1-1; the D gene is possibly TRBD1 (6 bases). The CDR3 is 16 amino acids. Per the germline V gene, CDR1 is ENHRY and CDR2 is SYGVKD. Between the trimmed V and J ends, which lost 4 bases and 1 base, there was a span of 16 bases. The CDR3 is CAISGAAGEGNTEAFF. CDR3 nucleotide sequence: TGTGCCATCAGTGGAGCGGCAGGGGAGGGGAACACTGAAGCTTTCTTT.

This rearrangement joins TRBV7-6 to TRBJ2-2, with no clear D. This CDR3 has 15 amino acids. V was pared by 6 bases and J by 0 bases, with 11 bases between. CDR1 is SGHVS, CDR2 FNYEAQ, per germline. The CDR3, as DNA: TGTGCCAGCAGTCTTGACTTCGCGAACACCGGGGAGCTGTTTTTT. It encodes CASSLDFANTGELFF.

J is TRBJ2-2 and V is TRBV3-1 (or the pseudogene TRBV3-2), with D possibly matching TRBD2 (6 bases). Looked up from germline, CDR1 is LGHDT and CDR2 is YNNKEL (reference sequence). CDR3 length: 14 amino acids. Trimming took 1 base from V and 6 from J, leaving 9 bases between them. CDR3 sequence: CASSQVTGAGELFF. The CDR3 DNA reads as TGTGCCAGCAGCCAAGTAACGGGAGCCGGGGAGCTGTTTTTT.

This clone turned up a few times. This sequence joins TRBV7-8 and TRBJ2-1; D might be TRBD1 (6 bases). Germline V lookup: CDR1 SGHVS, CDR2 FQNEAQ. This CDR3 comprises 18 residues. The V and J ends lost 5 bases and 5 bases respectively, with 25 bases between them. The CDR3 sequence is CASSPGTTSRTANNEQFF. Here the CDR3 DNA reads TGTGCCAGCAGCCCAGGAACAACGTCTCGGACAGCCAACAATGAGCAGTTCTTC.

The chain carries TRBV7-2 and TRBJ2-1; tentatively, D is TRBD2 (7 bases). The V and J ends lost 4 bases and 7 bases respectively, with 20 bases between them. CDR1 and CDR2 (germline): SGHTA, FQGNSA. CDR3 size: 16 residues. The CDR3, as DNA: TGTGCCAGCAGCTCGGGGAGGGGGACTAATATAAATGAGCAGTTCTTC. Protein: CASSSGRGTNINEQFF.

This chain connects TRBV30 to TRBJ1-6, with 12 nucleotides matching TRBD1. The CDR3 has 14 amino acids. V shed 4 bases and J 9 bases; nucleotides not matched to a gene: 4. Germline loops: CDR1 GTSNPN, CDR2 SVGIG (reference sequence). The CDR3 is CAWNRDRGLSPLHF. The CDR3 nucleotides read TGTGCCTGGAATCGGGACAGGGGGCTTTCACCCCTCCACTTT.

This clone was picked up a small number of times. The chain couples TRBV30 to TRBJ1-3, with D tentatively TRBD1 (5 bases). The CDR3 is 15 residues long. The germline gives CDR1 GTSNPN, CDR2 SVGIG (reference sequence). V lost 2 bases, J lost 0 bases, and 11 bases lay in between. The CDR3 DNA is TGTGCCTGGAGTCGCGGGACCCCCTCTGGAAACACCATATATTTT. Its translation: CAWSRGTPSGNTIYF.